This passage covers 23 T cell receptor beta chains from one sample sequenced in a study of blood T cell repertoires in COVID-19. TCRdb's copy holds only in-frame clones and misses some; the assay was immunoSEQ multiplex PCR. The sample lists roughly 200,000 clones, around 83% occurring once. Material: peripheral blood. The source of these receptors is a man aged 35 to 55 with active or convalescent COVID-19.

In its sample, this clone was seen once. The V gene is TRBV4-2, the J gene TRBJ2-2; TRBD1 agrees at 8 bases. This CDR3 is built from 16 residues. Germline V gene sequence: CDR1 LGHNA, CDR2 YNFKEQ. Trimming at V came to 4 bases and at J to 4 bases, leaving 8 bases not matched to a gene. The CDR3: CASSRSGQAATGELFF. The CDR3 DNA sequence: TGTGCCAGCAGCCGATCGGGACAGGCGGCCACCGGGGAGCTGTTTTTT.

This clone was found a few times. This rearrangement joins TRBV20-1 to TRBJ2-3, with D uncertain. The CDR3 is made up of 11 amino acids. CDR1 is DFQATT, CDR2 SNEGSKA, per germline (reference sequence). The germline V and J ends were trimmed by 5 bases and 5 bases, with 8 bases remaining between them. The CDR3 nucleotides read TGCAGTGCTGGCCTGTTAGATACGCAGTATTTT. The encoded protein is CSAGLLDTQYF.

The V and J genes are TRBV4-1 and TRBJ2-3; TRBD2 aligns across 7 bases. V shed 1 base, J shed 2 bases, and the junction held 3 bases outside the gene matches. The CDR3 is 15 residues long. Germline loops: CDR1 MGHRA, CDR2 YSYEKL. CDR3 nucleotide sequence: TGCGCCAGCAGCCAAGGACTAGCTTTCACAGATACGCAGTATTTT. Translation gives CASSQGLAFTDTQYF.

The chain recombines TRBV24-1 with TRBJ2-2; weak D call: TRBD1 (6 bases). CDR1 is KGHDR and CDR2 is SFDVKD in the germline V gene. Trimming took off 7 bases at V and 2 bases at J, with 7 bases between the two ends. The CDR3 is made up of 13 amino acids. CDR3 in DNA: TGTGCCACCAGGGACAGTAACACCGGGGAGCTGTTTTTT. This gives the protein CATRDSNTGELFF.

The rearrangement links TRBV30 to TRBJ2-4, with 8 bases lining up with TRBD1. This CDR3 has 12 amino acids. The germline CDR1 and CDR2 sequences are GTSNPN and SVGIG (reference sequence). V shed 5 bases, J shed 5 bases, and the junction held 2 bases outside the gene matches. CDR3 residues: CAWDRGENIQYF. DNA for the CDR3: TGTGCCTGGGACAGGGGAGAAAACATTCAGTACTTC.

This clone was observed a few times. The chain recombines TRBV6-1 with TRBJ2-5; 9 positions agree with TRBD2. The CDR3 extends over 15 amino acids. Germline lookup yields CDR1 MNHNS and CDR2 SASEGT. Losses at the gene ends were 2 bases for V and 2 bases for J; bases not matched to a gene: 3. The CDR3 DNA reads TGTGCCAGCAGTGAATGGGCGGGAGGGCAAGAGACCCAGTACTTC. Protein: CASSEWAGGQETQYF.

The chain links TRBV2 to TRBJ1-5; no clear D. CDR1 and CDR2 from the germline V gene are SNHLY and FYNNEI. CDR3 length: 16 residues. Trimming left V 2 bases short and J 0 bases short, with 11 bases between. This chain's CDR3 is CASSEQADFSNQPQHF. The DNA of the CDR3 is TGTGCCAGCAGTGAACAAGCAGACTTTAGCAATCAGCCCCAGCATTTT.

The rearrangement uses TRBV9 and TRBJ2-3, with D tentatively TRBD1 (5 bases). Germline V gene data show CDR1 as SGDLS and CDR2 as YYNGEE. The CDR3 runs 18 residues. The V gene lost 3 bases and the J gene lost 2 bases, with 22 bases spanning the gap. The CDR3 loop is CASSAPQGSGAFTDTQYF. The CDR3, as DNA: TGTGCCAGCAGCGCCCCCCAGGGTAGTGGGGCGTTCACAGATACGCAGTATTTT.

CDR3 sequence: CASSLNREAEAFF. The CDR3 coding sequence is TGTGCCAGCAGCTTAAATCGGGAAGCTGAAGCTTTCTTT. The rearrangement joins TRBV7-3 to TRBJ1-1; unclear D gene. CDR1 is SGHTA and CDR2 is FQGTGA in the germline V gene. The CDR3 totals 13 residues. Deletions cut 1 base from V and 6 bases from J, with 9 bases between.

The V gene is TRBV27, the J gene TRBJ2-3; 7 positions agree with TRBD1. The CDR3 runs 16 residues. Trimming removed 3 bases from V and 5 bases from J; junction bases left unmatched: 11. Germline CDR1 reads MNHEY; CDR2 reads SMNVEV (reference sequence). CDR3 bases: TGTGCCAGCAGTTTCGGGAAGGGGGCGAGGGTAGATACGCAGTATTTT. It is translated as CASSFGKGARVDTQYF.

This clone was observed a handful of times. CDR3 residues: CASSYLSASGNTIYF. The CDR3 coding sequence is TGTGCCAGCAGCTACCTTAGCGCATCTGGAAACACCATATATTTT. This rearrangement joins TRBV4-2 to TRBJ1-3; D unclear. Trimming removed 5 bases from V and 1 base from J, with 12 bases in between. This CDR3 is built from 15 residues. The germline CDR1 and CDR2 sequences are LGHNA and YNFKEQ.

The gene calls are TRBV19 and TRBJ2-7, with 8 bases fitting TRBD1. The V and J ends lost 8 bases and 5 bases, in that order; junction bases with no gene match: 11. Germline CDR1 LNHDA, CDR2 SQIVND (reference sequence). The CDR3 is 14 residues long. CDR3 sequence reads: CASSIGTGSNEQYF. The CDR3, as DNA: TGTGCCAGTTCAATTGGGACAGGATCCAACGAGCAGTACTTC.

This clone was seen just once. The CDR3 region is CSVEGSGQFYEQYF. The CDR3 DNA is TGCAGCGTTGAGGGATCGGGACAGTTCTACGAGCAGTACTTC. The V and J genes are TRBV29-1 and TRBJ2-7, with TRBD1 identical over 7 bases. V was pared by 3 bases and J by 3 bases, with 8 bases of the junction left unmatched. Germline V gene sequence: CDR1 SQVTM, CDR2 ANQGSEA. The CDR3 runs 14 residues.

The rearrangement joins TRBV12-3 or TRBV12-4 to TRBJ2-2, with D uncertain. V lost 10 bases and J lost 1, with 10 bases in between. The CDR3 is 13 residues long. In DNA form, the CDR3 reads TGTGCCATCTACCGTGGGAACACCGGGGAGCTGTTTTTT. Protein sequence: CAIYRGNTGELFF.

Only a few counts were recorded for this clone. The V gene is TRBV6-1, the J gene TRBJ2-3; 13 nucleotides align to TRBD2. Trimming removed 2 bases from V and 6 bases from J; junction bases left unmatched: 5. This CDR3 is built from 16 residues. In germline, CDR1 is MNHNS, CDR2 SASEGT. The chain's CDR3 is CASSEPLAGGPDTQYF. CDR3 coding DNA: TGTGCCAGCAGTGAACCACTAGCGGGGGGGCCTGATACGCAGTATTTT.

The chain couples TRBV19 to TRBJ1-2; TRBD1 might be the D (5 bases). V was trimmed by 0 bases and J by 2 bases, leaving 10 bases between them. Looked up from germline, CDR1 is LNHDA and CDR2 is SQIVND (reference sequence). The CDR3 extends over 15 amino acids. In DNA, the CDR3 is TGTGCCAGTAGTATAGACTGGACAAAGAACTATGGCTACACCTTC. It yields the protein CASSIDWTKNYGYTF.

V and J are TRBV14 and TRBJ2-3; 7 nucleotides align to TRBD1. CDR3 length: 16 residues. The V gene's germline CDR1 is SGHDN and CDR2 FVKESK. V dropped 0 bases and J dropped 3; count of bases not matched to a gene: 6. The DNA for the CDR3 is TGTGCCAGCAGCCAAGAGAGGGGGCTTCTAACAGATACGCAGTATTTT. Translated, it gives CASSQERGLLTDTQYF.

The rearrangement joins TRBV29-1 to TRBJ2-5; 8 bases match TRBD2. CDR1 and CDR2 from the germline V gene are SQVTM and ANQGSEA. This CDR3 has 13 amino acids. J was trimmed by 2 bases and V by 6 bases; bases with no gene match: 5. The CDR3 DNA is TGCAGCGTGACGGGGGGGAATCAAGAGACCCAGTACTTC. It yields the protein CSVTGGNQETQYF.

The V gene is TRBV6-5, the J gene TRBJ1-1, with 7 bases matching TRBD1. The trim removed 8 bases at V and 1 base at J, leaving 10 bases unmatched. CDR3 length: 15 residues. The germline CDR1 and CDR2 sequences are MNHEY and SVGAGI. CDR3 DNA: TGTGCCAGCGCAACCCGACAGGGATGGAACACTGAAGCTTTCTTT. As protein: CASATRQGWNTEAFF.

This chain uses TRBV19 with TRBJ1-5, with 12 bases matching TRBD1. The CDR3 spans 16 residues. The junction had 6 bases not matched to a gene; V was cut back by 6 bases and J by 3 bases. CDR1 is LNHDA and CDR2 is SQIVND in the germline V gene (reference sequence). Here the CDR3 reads CASRPGQGAFNQPQHF. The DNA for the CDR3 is TGTGCCAGTAGGCCGGGACAGGGGGCTTTCAATCAGCCCCAGCATTTT. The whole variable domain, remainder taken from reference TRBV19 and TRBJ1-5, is DGGITQSPKYLFRKEGQNVTLSCEQNLNHDAMYWYRQDPGQGLRLIYYSQIVNDFQKGDIAEGYSVSREKKESFPLTVTSAQKNPTAFYLCASRPGQGAFNQPQHFGDGTRLSIL.

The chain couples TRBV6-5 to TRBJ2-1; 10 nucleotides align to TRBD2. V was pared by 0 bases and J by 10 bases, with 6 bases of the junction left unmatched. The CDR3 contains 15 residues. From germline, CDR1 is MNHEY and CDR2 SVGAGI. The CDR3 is CASSYSSSGSREQFF. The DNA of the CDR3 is TGTGCCAGCAGTTACTCGTCTAGCGGGAGCCGGGAGCAGTTCTTC.

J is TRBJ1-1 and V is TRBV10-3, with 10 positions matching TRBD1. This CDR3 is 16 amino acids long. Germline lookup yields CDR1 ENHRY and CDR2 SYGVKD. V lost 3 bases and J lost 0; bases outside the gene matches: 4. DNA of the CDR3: TGTGCCATCAGTGATGACAGGGGGCTGGTGAACACTGAAGCTTTCTTT. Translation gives CAISDDRGLVNTEAFF.

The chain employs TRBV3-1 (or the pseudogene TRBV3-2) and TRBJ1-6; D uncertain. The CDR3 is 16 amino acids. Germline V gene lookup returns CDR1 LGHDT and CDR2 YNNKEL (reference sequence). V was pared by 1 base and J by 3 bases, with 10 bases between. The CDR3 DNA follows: TGTGCCAGCAGCCAAGCTCAGGTAGTCTATAATTCACCCCTCCACTTT. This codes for CASSQAQVVYNSPLHF.